This TCR beta chain was obtained from a study of OX40 agonist ivuxolimab in advanced cancers. This clone was seen more than once but under ten times. Patients had blood sampled at baseline and again on cycle 4 day 1 and cycle 7 day 1. Here immunoSEQ multiplex PCR was the method, and the copy in TCRdb shows in-frame clones only, minus some. In the table there are tens of thousands of clones, more than 80% of which are singletons. Sample: CD4+ or CD8+ T cells sorted from blood, taken in a trial of the OX40 agonist ivuxolimab. The receptor's source is an adult with an advanced solid tumor such as melanoma, head and neck, liver or kidney cancer.

CDR3 bases: TGCGCCAGCAGTGATTACGGGACTAGCGGGTTCCAGCAGTACTTC. This encodes CASSDYGTSGFQQYF. V usage is TRBV10-2 and J usage is TRBJ2-7; 12 positions agree with TRBD2. The V gene end was trimmed by 3 bases and the J gene end by 8 bases; junction bases not matched to a gene: 8. This CDR3 is built from 15 residues. Germline V gene sequence: CDR1 WSHSY, CDR2 SAAADI.